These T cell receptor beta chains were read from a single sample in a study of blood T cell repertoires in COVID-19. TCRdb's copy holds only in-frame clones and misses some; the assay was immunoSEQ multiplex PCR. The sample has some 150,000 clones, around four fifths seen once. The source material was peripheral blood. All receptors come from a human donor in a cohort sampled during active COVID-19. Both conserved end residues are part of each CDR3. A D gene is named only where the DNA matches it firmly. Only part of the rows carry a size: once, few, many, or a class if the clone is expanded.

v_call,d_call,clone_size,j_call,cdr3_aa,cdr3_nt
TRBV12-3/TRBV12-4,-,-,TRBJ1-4,CASSSDRYEKLFF,TGTGCCAGCAGTTCCGACAGATATGAAAAACTGTTTTTT
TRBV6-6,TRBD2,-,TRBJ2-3,CAAGREGHRADTQYF,TGCGCCGCTGGGCGGGAGGGCCATAGGGCAGATACGCAGTATTTT
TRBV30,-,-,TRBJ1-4,CAWSVLGGGANEKLFF,TGTGCCTGGAGTGTACTGGGGGGGGGCGCAAATGAAAAACTGTTTTTT
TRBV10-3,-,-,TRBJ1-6,CAITPGLNNNSPLHF,TGTGCCATCACCCCCGGACTCAATAACAATTCACCCCTCCACTTT
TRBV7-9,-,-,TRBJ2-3,CASSLAGASTDTQYF,TGTGCCAGCAGCTTAGCGGGGGCTAGCACAGATACGCAGTATTTT
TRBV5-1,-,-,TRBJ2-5,CASSPGTTQETQYF,TGCGCCAGCAGCCCCGGGACAACCCAAGAGACCCAGTACTTC
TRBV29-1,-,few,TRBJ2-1,CSVEDVGTSLTQFF,TGCAGCGTTGAAGATGTAGGTACTAGCCTTACACAGTTCTTC
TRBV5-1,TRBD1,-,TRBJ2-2,CASSYSGQGDTGELFF,TGCGCCAGCAGCTACTCGGGACAGGGGGACACCGGGGAGCTGTTTTTT
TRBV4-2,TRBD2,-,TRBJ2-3,CASSQAPRGREDTDTQYF,TGTGCCAGCAGCCAAGCCCCCCGGGGGCGGGAGGACACAGATACGCAGTATTTT
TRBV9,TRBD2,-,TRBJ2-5,CASSVAASGRQETQYF,TGTGCCAGCAGCGTCGCAGCTAGCGGGAGGCAAGAGACCCAGTACTTC
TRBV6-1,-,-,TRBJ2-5,CASSEGGRQETQYF,TGTGCCAGCAGTGAAGGAGGCAGACAAGAGACCCAGTACTTC
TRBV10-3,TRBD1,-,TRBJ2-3,CAIASGQGGSDTQYF,TGTGCCATCGCATCGGGACAGGGGGGGTCAGATACGCAGTATTTT
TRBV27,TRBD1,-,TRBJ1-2,CASRPYTGVRAYGYTF,TGTGCCAGCAGACCCTATACAGGGGTTCGGGCTTATGGCTACACCTTC
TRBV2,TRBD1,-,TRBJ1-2,CASSRDRGEYGYTF,TGTGCCAGCAGTCGGGACAGGGGCGAGTATGGCTACACCTTC
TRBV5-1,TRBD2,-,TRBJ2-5,CASSLAGTSRETQYF,TGCGCCAGCAGCTTGGCGGGGACTAGCAGGGAGACCCAGTACTTC
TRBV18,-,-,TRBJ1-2,CASSTTGEGAEGYTF,TGTGCCAGCTCAACCACGGGGGAGGGCGCTGAAGGCTACACCTTC
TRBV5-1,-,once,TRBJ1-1,CASSLRGVTEAFF,TGCGCCAGCAGCTTGCGGGGGGTTACTGAAGCTTTCTTT
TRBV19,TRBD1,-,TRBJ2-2,CASRDSANTGELFF,TGTGCCAGCCGGGACAGCGCGAACACCGGGGAGCTGTTTTTT
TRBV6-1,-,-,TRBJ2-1,CASSERYVASTGNEQFF,TGTGCCAGCAGTGAAAGGTATGTGGCTTCGACAGGCAATGAGCAGTTCTTC
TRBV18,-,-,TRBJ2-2,CASSPRGFVAGELFF,TGTGCCAGCTCACCCCGGGGGTTTGTGGCCGGGGAGCTGTTTTTT
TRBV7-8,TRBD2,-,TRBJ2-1,CASSLRLAVYNEQFF,TGTGCCAGCAGCTTAAGACTAGCGGTGTACAATGAGCAGTTCTTC
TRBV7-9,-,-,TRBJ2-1,CASSFYPVGQFF,TGTGCCAGCAGCTTTTATCCTGTCGGGCAGTTCTTC
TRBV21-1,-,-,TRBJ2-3,CASSKERAKSRQGVADTQYF,TGTGCCAGCAGCAAAGAACGAGCAAAATCTCGACAGGGGGTTGCAGATACGCAGTATTTT
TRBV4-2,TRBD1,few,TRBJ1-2,CASSQGDDRAYGYTF,TGTGCCAGCAGCCAAGGCGACGACAGGGCCTATGGCTACACCTTC
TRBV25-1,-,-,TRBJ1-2,CASSDEGHGYTF,TGTGCCAGCAGTGACGAGGGTCATGGCTACACCTTC
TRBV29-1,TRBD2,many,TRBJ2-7,CSVDSGGDYEQYF,TGCAGCGTTGATAGCGGGGGGGACTACGAGCAGTACTTC
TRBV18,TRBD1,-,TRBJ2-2,CASSGQVNTGELFF,TGTGCCAGCTCAGGACAGGTGAACACCGGGGAGCTGTTTTTT
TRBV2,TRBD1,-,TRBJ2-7,CASSLQGAGEQYF,TGTGCCAGCAGTTTACAGGGGGCGGGGGAGCAGTACTTC
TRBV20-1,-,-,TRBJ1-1,CSASAPGGGTEAFF,TGCAGTGCTAGTGCCCCGGGGGGCGGCACTGAAGCTTTCTTT
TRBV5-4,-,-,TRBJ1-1,CASSLANAVEAFF,TGTGCCAGCAGCTTGGCAAACGCGGTGGAAGCTTTCTTT
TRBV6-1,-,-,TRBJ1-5,CASSEARTAIQPQHF,TGTGCCAGCAGTGAAGCCCGGACAGCGATTCAGCCCCAGCATTTT
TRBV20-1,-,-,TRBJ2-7,CSVGQGSEQYF,TGCAGTGTGGGGCAGGGGAGCGAGCAGTACTTC
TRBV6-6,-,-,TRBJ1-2,CASSQDSRYGYTF,TGTGCCAGCAGCCAGGACAGTCGTTATGGCTACACCTTC
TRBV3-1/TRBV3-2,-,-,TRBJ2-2,CASSRGQSNTGELFF,TGTGCCAGCAGCCGGGGCCAGTCGAACACCGGGGAGCTGTTTTTT
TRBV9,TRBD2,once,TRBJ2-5,CASSVGTSGGKETQYF,TGTGCCAGCAGCGTAGGGACTAGCGGGGGGAAAGAGACCCAGTACTTC
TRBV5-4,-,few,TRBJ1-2,CASSLLGGEGYTF,TGTGCCAGCAGCTTGTTAGGGGGTGAAGGCTACACCTTC
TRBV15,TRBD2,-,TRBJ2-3,CATSRDQLGGGTDTQYF,TGTGCCACCAGCAGAGATCAGTTGGGGGGAGGGACAGATACGCAGTATTTT
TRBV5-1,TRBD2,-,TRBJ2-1,CASSAQRESNNEQFF,TGCGCCAGCAGCGCCCAGCGGGAGTCTAACAATGAGCAGTTCTTC